The clone carrying this T cell receptor beta chain was recorded a few times. Its antigen is unknown. These data originate in a study of shared clonotypes between healthy human individuals. Study in general: The donors, a couple of women and a few men, were aged 18 to 49. Findings and limits, study-wide: Enrolling few donors narrowed the genetic and exposure-history diversity that was represented. Non-shared clonotypes had lower generation probabilities than those shared by all four donors.

This CDR3 has 14 amino acids. The trim removed 4 bases at V and 6 bases at J, leaving 8 bases unmatched. CDR1 is SGHRS and CDR2 is YFSETQ in the germline V gene. Sorted-subset replicate PCR reactions were performed with approximately 180 ng DNA, corresponding to tens of thousands of T cell genomes. Only in-frame clones appear in the TCRdb table, and some are missing; sequencing was by immunoSEQ multiplex PCR. Here the sample spans 730,000 or so clones, about two thirds being singletons. The V gene is TRBV5-1, the J gene TRBJ2-7; 9 bases are shared with TRBD1. The origin of this receptor is a young woman in good health. Sequencing was performed on memory CD4+ T cells sorted from blood. Indicated subset: CD45RA-negative fraction. In DNA, the CDR3 is TGCGCCAGCAGCGTTTCCGGGACAGGGTTCGAGCAGTACTTC. This gives the protein CASSVSGTGFEQYF.